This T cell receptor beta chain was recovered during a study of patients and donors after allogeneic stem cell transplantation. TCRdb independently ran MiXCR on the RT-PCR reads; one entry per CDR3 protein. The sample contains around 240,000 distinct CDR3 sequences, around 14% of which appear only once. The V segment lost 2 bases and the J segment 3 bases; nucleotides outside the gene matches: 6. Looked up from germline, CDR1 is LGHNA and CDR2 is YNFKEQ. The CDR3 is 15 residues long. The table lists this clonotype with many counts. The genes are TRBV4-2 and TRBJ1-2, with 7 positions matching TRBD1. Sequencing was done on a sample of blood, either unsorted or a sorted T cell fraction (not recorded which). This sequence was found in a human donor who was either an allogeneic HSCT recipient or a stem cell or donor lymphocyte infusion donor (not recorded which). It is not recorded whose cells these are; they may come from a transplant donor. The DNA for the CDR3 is TGTGCCAGCAGCCAACTTCTAGGGACAGACTATGGCTACACCTTC. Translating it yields CASSQLLGTDYGYTF.